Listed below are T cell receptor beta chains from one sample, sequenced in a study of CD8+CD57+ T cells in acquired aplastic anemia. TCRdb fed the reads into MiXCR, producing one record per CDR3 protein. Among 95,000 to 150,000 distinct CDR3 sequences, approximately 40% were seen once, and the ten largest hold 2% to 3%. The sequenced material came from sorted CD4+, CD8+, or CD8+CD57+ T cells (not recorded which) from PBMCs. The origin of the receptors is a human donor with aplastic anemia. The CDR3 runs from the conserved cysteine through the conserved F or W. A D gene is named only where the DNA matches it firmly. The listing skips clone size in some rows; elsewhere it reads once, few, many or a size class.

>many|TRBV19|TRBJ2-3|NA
TGTGCCAGATGCTCTCCGGGGGCGCCCACAGATACGCAGTATTTT
CARCSPGAPTDTQYF
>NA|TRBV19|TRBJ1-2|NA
TGTGCCAGTAGTATAGCTGAGGGCTATGGCTACACCTTC
CASSIAEGYGYTF
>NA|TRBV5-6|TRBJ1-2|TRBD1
TGTGCCAGCAGCTCCTACTCCCCGACAGGGCTTTATGGCTACACCTTC
CASSSYSPTGLYGYTF
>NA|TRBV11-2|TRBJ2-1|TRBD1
TGTGCCAGCAGCCTTATACCGGGACAGGGACCCTACAATGAGCAGTTCTTC
CASSLIPGQGPYNEQFF
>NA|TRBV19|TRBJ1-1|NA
TGTGCCAGTGCCTACGCAAGTCCACCTCACACTGAAGCTTTCTTT
CASAYASPPHTEAFF
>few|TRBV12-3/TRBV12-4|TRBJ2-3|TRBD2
TGTGCCAGCAGTCGTAGCGGGGGGGCTTCGGATACGCAGTATTTT
CASSRSGGASDTQYF
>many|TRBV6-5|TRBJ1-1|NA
TGTGCCAGCACCCGGGACACCAACACTGAAGCTTTCTTT
CASTRDTNTEAFF
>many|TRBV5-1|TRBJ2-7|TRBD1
TGCGCCAGCAGCCCCAGGACAGGGAGCAACGAGCAGTACTTC
CASSPRTGSNEQYF
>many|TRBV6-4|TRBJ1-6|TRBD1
TGTGCCAGCAGTGGAGGGACAGATTCACCCCTCCACTTT
CASSGGTDSPLHF
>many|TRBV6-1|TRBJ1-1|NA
TGTGCCAGCAAACTCTCGTTGAACACTGAAGCTTTCTTT
CASKLSLNTEAFF
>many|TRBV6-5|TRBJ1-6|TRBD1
TGTGCCAGCAAAGGGGGCATCAGGTCACCCCTCCACTTT
CASKGGIRSPLHF
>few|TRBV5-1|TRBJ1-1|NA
TGCGCCAGCAGCTTCCTGAAACCGGGACATACAAACACTGAAGCTTTCTTT
CASSFLKPGHTNTEAFF
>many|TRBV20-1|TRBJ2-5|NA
TGCAGTGCCGCCGGACAGCCCCAAGAGACCCAGTACTTC
CSAAGQPQETQYF
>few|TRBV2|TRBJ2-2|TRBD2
TGTGCCAGCAGGAGTACGGGGGGGGGCACCGGGGAGCTGTTTTTT
CASRSTGGGTGELFF
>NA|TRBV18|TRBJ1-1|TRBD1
TGTGCCAGCTCACCATCCGGGACAGGGATGACTGAAGCTTTCTTT
CASSPSGTGMTEAFF
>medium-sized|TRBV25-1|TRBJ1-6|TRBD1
TGTGCCAGCAGTGAAAGTATCGGCGGGACAGGGGCGGGGAATTCACCCCTCCACTTT
CASSESIGGTGAGNSPLHF
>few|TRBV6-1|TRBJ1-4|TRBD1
TGTGCCAGCAGGATGGGACAGACAAACCACCATGAAAAACTGTTTTTT
CASRMGQTNHHEKLFF
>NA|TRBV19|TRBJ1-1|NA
TGTGCCAGTAGTATAGGACAGGTGAACACTGAAGCTTTCTTT
CASSIGQVNTEAFF
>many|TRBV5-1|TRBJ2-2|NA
TGCGCCAGCAGCTTGGGTTACAGGGACGGGGAGCTGTTTTTT
CASSLGYRDGELFF
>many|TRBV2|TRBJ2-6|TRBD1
TGTGCCAGCAGTGCCTATATACAGGGGGACGTTGGGGCCAACGTCCTGACTTTC
CASSAYIQGDVGANVLTF
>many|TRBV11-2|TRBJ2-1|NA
TGTGCCAGCAGCCTGGTCCTGGGACTTTACAATGAGCAGTTCTTC
CASSLVLGLYNEQFF
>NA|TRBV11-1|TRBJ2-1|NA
TGTGCCAGCAGCTTAACGGGGGCTAGGGAGCAGTTCTTC
CASSLTGAREQFF
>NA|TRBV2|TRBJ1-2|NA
TGTGCCGGATCCAACCCGGGACCAGCTAACTATGGCTACACCTTC
CAGSNPGPANYGYTF
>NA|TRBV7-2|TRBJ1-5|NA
TGTGCCAGCAGCTTAGCGAACGGGGAATCCCAGCATTTT
CASSLANGESQHF
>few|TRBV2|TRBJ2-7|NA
TGTGCCGGTACGGACAGCTACTCCTACGAGCAGTACTTC
CAGTDSYSYEQYF
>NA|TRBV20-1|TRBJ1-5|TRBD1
TGCAGTGCTAGGGACAGGGAAAGGGGTGGCAATCAGCCCCAGCATTTT
CSARDRERGGNQPQHF
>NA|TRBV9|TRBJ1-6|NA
TGTGCCAGCAGCGTAGGTGGCGGGGACATCGGATCACCCCTCCACTTT
CASSVGGGDIGSPLHF
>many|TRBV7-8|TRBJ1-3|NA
TGTGCCAGCAGCTTACCACGATCCGGGGGGTCCTCTGGAAACACCATATATTTT
CASSLPRSGGSSGNTIYF
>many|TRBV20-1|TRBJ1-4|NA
TGCAGTGCTAGAGATAGGAGGGGAAAGGGGGAAAAACTGTTTTTT
CSARDRRGKGEKLFF
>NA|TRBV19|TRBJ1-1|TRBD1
TGTGCCAGTAGTTCGGTGACCGGGACAGGGGTACACGCCGAAGCTTTCTTT
CASSSVTGTGVHAEAFF
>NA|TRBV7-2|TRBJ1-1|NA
TGTGCCAGCAGCCTGGGGGCCTCGGCTTTCTTT
CASSLGASAFF
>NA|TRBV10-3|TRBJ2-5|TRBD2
TGTGCCATCAGTGGAGGAGCGGGGCAAGAGACCCAGTACTTC
CAISGGAGQETQYF